This TCR beta chain is from a study of T cells in Graves' hyperthyroidism and ophthalmopathy. This clonotype has ten or more counts. Amplified regions were TCR beta CDR3 sequences from RNA transcripts. Researchers ran a first-round RT-PCR on the TCR CDR3 using the HTBI primer set. TCRdb called the multiplex PCR reads again in MiXCR, with one record for every CDR3 protein. The repertoire holds roughly 570,000 distinct CDR3 sequences, with just over 45% as singletons. From germline, CDR1 is MNHNY and CDR2 SVGAGI (reference sequence). The CDR3 is 14 amino acids. V shed 4 bases and J shed 4 bases, with 13 bases lying between them.

This chain connects TRBV6-6 to TRBJ1-2; D call uncertain. The sample was peripheral blood or thyroid tissue (not recorded which). This receptor was taken from an adult woman with Graves' disease, either hyperthyroidism or ophthalmopathy (not recorded which). The CDR3, as DNA: TGTGCCAGCAGTTCACCGGACCAATTCTATGGCTACACCTTC. Translation: CASSSPDQFYGYTF.